In its sample, the clone carrying this T cell receptor (beta chain) was seen many times. Its specificity is unknown. This sample is drawn from a study of naive and memory T cell subsets. The study, taken as a whole, reports: Both skin biopsy types reportedly yielded TCRs, tuberculin sites far more. Higher TCR numbers at tuberculin sites reflect T cell infiltration, per interpretation.

Germline CDR1 and CDR2: DFQATT and SNEGSKA (reference sequence). V was cut by 0 bases and J by 3 bases, with 12 bases left in between. The CDR3 length is 15 residues. Treatment indicated: skin biopsy from PPD injection site in Mantoux-positive individual. TCR cDNA received a 3' ligated oligonucleotide that carried a UMI. Tuberculin skin test biopsies were taken where PPD was injected in Mantoux-positive people. Four PCR rounds used nested alpha and beta constant region primers plus the SP2 primer. Each CDR3 protein is one row after TCRdb ran MiXCR on the UMI-ligation and nested PCR reads. The table includes under 35,000 distinct CDR3 sequences, approximately 7.1% detected once.

This sample comprised skin, obtained from a tuberculin skin test site. The chain employs TRBV20-1 and TRBJ1-5; D uncertain. The receptor's source is an adult in good health. The CDR3 loop reads CSAREDERNNQPQHF. DNA of the CDR3: TGCAGTGCTAGAGAGGACGAACGGAACAATCAGCCCCAGCATTTT.